This T cell receptor (beta chain) comes out of a study of CD8 T cells in ankylosing spondylitis. Overall study findings and caveats: A subset of motif variants has previously been described in the synovial fluid and blood of reactive arthritis. Within ankylosing spondylitis blood, a TCR beta motif made up of several highly homologous variants appeared to be characteristic. Within matched ankylosing spondylitis synovial fluid, disease-linked clones were reportedly significantly enriched.

There are many counts of this clonotype. Its antigen remains unidentified. For TCR beta, libraries came from quantitative 5'-RACE with molecular barcodes. TCRdb passed the 5' RACE reads through MiXCR, listing each CDR3 protein once. This sample carries some 15,000 distinct CDR3 sequences, 7% to 10% of them seen once, and the ten largest clones take approximately 33%. J was trimmed by 4 bases and V by 5 bases; bases with no gene match: 8. The CDR3 runs 15 residues. This sequence joins TRBV12-3 or TRBV12-4 and TRBJ1-5; 7 bases align to TRBD1. The sequenced sample consisted of blood. This TCR was sampled from a male donor with ankylosing spondylitis or in good health (not recorded which). The CDR3: CASSRDRDGNQPQHF. For the CDR3, the DNA is TGTGCCAGCAGTCGCGACAGGGATGGTAATCAGCCCCAGCATTTT.